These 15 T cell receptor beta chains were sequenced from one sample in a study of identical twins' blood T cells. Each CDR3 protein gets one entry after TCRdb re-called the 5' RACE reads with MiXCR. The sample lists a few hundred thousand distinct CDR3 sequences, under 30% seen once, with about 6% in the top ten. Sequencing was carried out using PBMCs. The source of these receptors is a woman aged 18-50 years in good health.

The CDR3: CASSQDVGGEAFF. Written as DNA, the CDR3 is TGTGCCAGCAGCCAAGATGTGGGAGGTGAAGCTTTCTTT. The rearrangement links TRBV14 to TRBJ1-1; D not resolved. The germline V and J ends were trimmed by 0 bases and 7 bases, with 9 bases remaining between them. The CDR3 spans 13 residues. Germline V gene sequence: CDR1 SGHDN, CDR2 FVKESK.

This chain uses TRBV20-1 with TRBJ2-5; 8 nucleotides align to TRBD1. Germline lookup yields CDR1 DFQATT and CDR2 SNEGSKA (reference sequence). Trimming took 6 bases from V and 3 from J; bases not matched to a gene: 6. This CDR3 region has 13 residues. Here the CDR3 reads CSAPLDREETQYF. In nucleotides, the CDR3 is TGCAGTGCCCCTTTGGACAGGGAAGAGACCCAGTACTTC.

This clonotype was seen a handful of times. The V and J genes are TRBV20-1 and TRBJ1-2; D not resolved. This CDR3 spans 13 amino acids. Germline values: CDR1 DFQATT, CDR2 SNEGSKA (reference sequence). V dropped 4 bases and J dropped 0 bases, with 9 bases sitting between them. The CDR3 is CSAIREANYGYTF. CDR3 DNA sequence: TGCAGTGCTATAAGGGAAGCTAACTATGGCTACACCTTC.

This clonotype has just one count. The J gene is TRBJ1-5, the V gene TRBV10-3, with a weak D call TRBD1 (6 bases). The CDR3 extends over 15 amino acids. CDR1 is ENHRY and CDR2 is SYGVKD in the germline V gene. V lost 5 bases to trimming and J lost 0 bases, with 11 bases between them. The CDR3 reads CAISPGQSSNQPQHF. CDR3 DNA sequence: TGTGCCATCAGTCCGGGACAATCTAGCAATCAGCCCCAGCATTTT.

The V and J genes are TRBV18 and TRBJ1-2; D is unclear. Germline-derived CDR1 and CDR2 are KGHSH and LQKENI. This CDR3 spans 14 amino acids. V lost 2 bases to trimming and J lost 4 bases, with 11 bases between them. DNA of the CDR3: TGTGCCAGCTCACCATCTTCACCTATCTATGGCTACACCTTC. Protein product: CASSPSSPIYGYTF.

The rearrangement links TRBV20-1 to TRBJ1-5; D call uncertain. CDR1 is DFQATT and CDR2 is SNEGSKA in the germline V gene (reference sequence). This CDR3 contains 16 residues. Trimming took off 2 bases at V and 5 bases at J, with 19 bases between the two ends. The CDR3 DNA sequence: TGCAGTGCTAGACCACTGTCTGTGGTTGACGATCAGCCCCAGCATTTT. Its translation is CSARPLSVVDDQPQHF.

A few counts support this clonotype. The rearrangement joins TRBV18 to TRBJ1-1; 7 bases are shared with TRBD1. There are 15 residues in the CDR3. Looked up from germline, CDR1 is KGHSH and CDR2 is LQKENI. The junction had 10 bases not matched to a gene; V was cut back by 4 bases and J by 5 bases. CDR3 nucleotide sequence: TGTGCCAGCTCACTTTTACAGGGGATTGGGACTGAAGCTTTCTTT. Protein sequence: CASSLLQGIGTEAFF.

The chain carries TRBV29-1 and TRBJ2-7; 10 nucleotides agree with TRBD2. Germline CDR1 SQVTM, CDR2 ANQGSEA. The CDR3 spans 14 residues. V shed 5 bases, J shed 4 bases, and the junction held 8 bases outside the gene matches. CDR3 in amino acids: CSVSSGSNGYEQYF. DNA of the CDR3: TGCAGCGTTTCTAGCGGGAGTAATGGATACGAGCAGTACTTC.

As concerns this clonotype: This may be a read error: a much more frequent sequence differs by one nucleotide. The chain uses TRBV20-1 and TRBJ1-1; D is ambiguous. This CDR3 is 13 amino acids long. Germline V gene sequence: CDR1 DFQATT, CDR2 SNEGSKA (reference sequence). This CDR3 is CSAFHVANAEAFF. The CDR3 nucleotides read TGCAGTGCTTTTCACGTGGCGAACGCTGAAGCTTTCTTT.

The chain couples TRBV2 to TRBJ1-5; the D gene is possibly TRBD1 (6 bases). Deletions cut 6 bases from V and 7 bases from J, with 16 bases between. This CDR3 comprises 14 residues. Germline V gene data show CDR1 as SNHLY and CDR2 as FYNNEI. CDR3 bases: TGTGCCAGCAGCGAGGACAGCCGGGTGCAGCCCCAGCATTTT. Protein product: CASSEDSRVQPQHF.

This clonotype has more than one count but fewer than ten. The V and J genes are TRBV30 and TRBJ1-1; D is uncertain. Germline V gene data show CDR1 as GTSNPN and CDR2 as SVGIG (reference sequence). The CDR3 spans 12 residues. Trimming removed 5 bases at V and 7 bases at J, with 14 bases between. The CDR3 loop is CAWVPGRFEAFF. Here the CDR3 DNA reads TGTGCCTGGGTCCCTGGACGCTTTGAAGCTTTCTTT.

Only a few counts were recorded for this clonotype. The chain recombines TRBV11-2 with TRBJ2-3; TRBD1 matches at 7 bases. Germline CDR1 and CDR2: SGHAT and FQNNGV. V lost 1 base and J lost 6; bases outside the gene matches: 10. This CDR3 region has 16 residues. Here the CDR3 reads CASSLAQGQTFDTQYF. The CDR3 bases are TGTGCCAGCAGCTTAGCCCAGGGACAGACCTTCGATACGCAGTATTTT.

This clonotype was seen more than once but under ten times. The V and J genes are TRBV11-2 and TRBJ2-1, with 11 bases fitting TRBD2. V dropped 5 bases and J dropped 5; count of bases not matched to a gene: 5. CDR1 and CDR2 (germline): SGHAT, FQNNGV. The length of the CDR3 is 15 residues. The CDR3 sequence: CASSHAGLADNEQFF. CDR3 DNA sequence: TGTGCCAGCAGCCACGCGGGACTAGCGGACAATGAGCAGTTCTTC.

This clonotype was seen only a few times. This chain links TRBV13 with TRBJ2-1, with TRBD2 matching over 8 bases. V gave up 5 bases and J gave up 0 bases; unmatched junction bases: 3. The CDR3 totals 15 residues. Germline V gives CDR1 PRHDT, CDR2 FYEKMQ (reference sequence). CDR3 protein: CASSPAGDSYNEQFF. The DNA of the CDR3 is TGTGCCAGCAGCCCAGCGGGGGACTCCTACAATGAGCAGTTCTTC.

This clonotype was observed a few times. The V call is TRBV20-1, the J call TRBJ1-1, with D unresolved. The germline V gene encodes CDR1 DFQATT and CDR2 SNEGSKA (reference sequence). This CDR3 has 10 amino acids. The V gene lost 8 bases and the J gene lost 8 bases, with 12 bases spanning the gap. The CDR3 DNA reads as TGCAGTTCCTCGGGGTTAGAAGCTTTCTTT. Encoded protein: CSSSGLEAFF.